This T cell receptor beta chain was recorded in a study of PD-1 blockade in classical Hodgkin lymphoma. Overall study: Patients were dosed intravenously with nivolumab at 3 mg/kg every 2 weeks. The study, taken as a whole, reports: Newly diagnosed patients and complete responders had comparable diversity at baseline. Compared with healthy donors, newly diagnosed patients reportedly showed lower baseline TCR diversity. There remain no defined causes for the repertoire differences, which possibly reflect disease activity or prior therapy.

Method: immunoSEQ multiplex PCR; TCRdb's copy keeps in-frame clones and lacks some. The sample has about 30,000 clones, more than 85% seen once; the top ten hold 0.4% to 0.5%. Looked up from germline, CDR1 is GTSNPN and CDR2 is SVGIG (reference sequence). This CDR3 comprises 16 residues. J was trimmed by 2 bases and V by 2 bases; bases with no gene match: 7. Notes on this clone: What it binds is unknown.

Time point described: cycle 4 day 1 (C4D1), after less than 7 weeks of nivolumab. Each of the patients experienced relapse following autologous stem cell transplantation, and their brentuximab vedotin exposure differed. Magnetic negative selection was used to purify CD4+ T cells from thawed PBMCs. This rearrangement joins TRBV30 to TRBJ2-4, with TRBD1 matching over 9 bases. Sequenced here: CD4+ T cells from blood, sampled before the fourth cycle of nivolumab. The source of this sequence is a human donor with classical Hodgkin lymphoma. This chain's CDR3 is CAWSPGTGYSKNIQYF. In nucleotides, the CDR3 is TGTGCCTGGAGTCCAGGGACAGGGTATTCCAAAAACATTCAGTACTTC.